A single sample gave rise to the 2 T cell receptor beta chains below, sequenced in a study of shared clonotypes between healthy human individuals. Using immunoSEQ multiplex PCR, the repertoire was profiled, and TCRdb retains in-frame clones only, with some absent. The repertoire consists of some 2 million clones, with about 94% occurring once and the leading ten covering 1.1%. Cells designated naive CD8 were CD45RO-negative and were positively selected for CCR7, with terminally differentiated effector memory CD45RA+ cells excluded. Sequences were obtained from naive CD8+ T cells sorted from blood. The receptor source for this set is a man aged 18 to 35 in good health.

CDR3 residues: CASSETGLNYGYTF. CDR3 DNA: TGTGCCAGCAGTGAGACAGGGCTTAACTATGGCTACACCTTC. This rearrangement joins TRBV2 to TRBJ1-2; 7 bases fit TRBD1. The V gene's germline CDR1 is SNHLY and CDR2 FYNNEI. With V trimmed by 3 bases and J by 1 base, 2 bases remained unmatched. The CDR3 sequence is 14 residues long.

The rearrangement uses TRBV28 and TRBJ2-7; D may be TRBD2 (6 bases). V lost 6 bases, J lost 7 bases, and 22 bases lay in between. The CDR3 sequence is 15 residues long. Germline CDR1 MDHEN, CDR2 SYDVKM. The CDR3 nucleotides read TGTGCCAGCAGACACTACGGAGGGCCGGGTCTGGAGCAGTACTTC. It yields the protein CASRHYGGPGLEQYF.